This TCR beta chain came from a study of breast tumors, draining lymph nodes, adjacent tissues. Study conclusions and caveats: Data only fit, rather than demonstrated, lymph node origin of most tumor T cells. Compared with lymph nodes, tumors were less diverse; compared with nontumor tissue, more. Most tumor T cells seemingly derive from lymph node, then expand in tumor. Compared with basal-like, luminal-like tumors shared significantly more repertoire with nontumor tissue.

TCRdb called the multiplex PCR reads again in MiXCR, with one record for every CDR3 protein. This sample has some 150,000 distinct CDR3 sequences, with approximately 20% found just once. The lymph nodes were axillary draining lymph nodes from breast cancer patients. This clonotype showed up many times. Its target is not known. The clonotype was recovered from a female donor with breast cancer. Some clones in this sample may be carry-over from other donors' samples. Sequencing was performed on axillary lymph node tissue.

CDR3 nucleotide sequence: TGTGCCAGCAGTGAGACCGGGACTCGGGCAGATACGCAGTATTTT. Protein sequence: CASSETGTRADTQYF. The V gene is TRBV25-1, the J gene TRBJ2-3, with D perhaps TRBD2 (6 bases). V dropped 3 bases and J dropped 4 bases, with 14 bases sitting between them. CDR1 and CDR2 from the germline V gene are MGHDK and SYGVNS. The CDR3 is made up of 15 amino acids.